These 25 T cell receptor beta chains came from one sample sequenced in a study of blood T cells in healthy people across ages. Next came a second PCR, run for roughly 6 to 11 cycles, which used a sample-barcoded 5' primer along with a J-beta primer mix. TCRdb analysed the 5' RACE reads with MiXCR anew, one entry per CDR3 protein. Among 650,000 to 700,000 distinct CDR3 sequences listed, about 32% were seen once. Sequenced material: blood. All receptors come from a woman over 75 in good health.

The chain is built from TRBV9 and TRBJ2-1, with 8 bases lining up with TRBD2. The CDR3 contains 16 residues. The germline V gene has CDR1 SGDLS and CDR2 YYNGEE. V trimming: 0 bases; J trimming: 3 bases; junction bases outside the gene matches: 5. As DNA, the CDR3 is TGTGCCAGCAGCGTAGAAGTAGCGGGGTTCTACAATGAGCAGTTCTTC. This encodes CASSVEVAGFYNEQFF. The full variable domain, rest sourced from reference TRBV9 and TRBJ2-1, is DSGVTQTPKHLITATGQRVTLRCSPRSGDLSVYWYQQSLDQGLQFLIQYYNGEERAKGNILERFSAQQFPDLHSELNLSSLELGDSALYFCASSVEVAGFYNEQFFGPGTRLTVL.

This clonotype was observed at least ten times. The chain has TRBV27 and TRBJ1-2, with D possibly being TRBD1 (6 bases). V was cut by 2 bases and J by 8 bases, with 12 bases left in between. The germline gives CDR1 MNHEY, CDR2 SMNVEV (reference sequence). The CDR3 is made up of 13 amino acids. CDR3 sequence: CASSLRGADGYTF. CDR3 DNA sequence: TGTGCCAGCAGTTTACGGGGGGCCGACGGCTACACCTTC.

This clonotype was counted between two and nine times. This chain joins TRBV3-1 and TRBJ2-3; 9 bases are shared with TRBD2. The CDR3 consists of 13 residues. The germline V gene encodes CDR1 LGHDT and CDR2 YNNKEL (reference sequence). Trimming removed 9 bases from V and 3 bases from J; junction bases left unmatched: 4. DNA for the CDR3: TGTGCCAGTGAAGCGGGGGGAACAGATACGCAGTATTTT. Its translation: CASEAGGTDTQYF.

The table lists this clonotype with many counts. The chain carries TRBV7-2 and TRBJ2-6, with D uncertain. The CDR3 length is 16 residues. V shed 1 base and J shed 0 bases, with 7 bases lying between them. Germline V gene data show CDR1 as SGHTA and CDR2 as FQGNSA. The chain's CDR3 is CASSLGVRSGANVLTF. DNA for the CDR3: TGTGCCAGCAGCTTAGGCGTCCGCTCTGGGGCCAACGTCCTGACTTTC.

This clonotype was observed many times. The chain links TRBV20-1 to TRBJ1-2; TRBD1 aligns across 7 bases. Looked up from germline, CDR1 is DFQATT and CDR2 is SNEGSKA (reference sequence). Trimming took 0 bases from V and 3 from J; bases not matched to a gene: 7. The length of the CDR3 is 15 residues. CDR3 sequence: CSARDYRGLDYGYTF. CDR3 sequence (DNA): TGCAGTGCTAGAGACTACAGGGGACTTGACTATGGCTACACCTTC.

Concerning this clonotype: Mismatch with germline at one junction end may stem from a read error. This rearrangement joins TRBV27 to TRBJ1-6, with 7 bases matching TRBD1. Germline CDR1 reads MNHEY; CDR2 reads SMNVEV (reference sequence). This CDR3 has 15 residues. The CDR3 nucleotides read TGTGCCAGCAGTTCACGACAGGGAGAAAATTCACCCCCCCACTTT. Residues: CASSSRQGENSPPHF.

This clonotype showed up many times. J is TRBJ2-5 and V is TRBV9, with a weak D call TRBD1 (5 bases). The V and J ends lost 0 bases and 4 bases respectively, with 7 bases between them. CDR3 length equals 13 residues. CDR1 SGDLS and CDR2 YYNGEE come from the germline V gene. The CDR3 here is CASSVVQGETQYF. DNA for the CDR3: TGTGCCAGCAGCGTAGTTCAGGGAGAGACCCAGTACTTC.

This clonotype was picked up many times. J is TRBJ2-7 and V is TRBV7-2, with TRBD2 matching 8 bases. This CDR3 contains 15 residues. Germline V gene data show CDR1 as SGHTA and CDR2 as FQGNSA. J was trimmed by 4 bases and V by 1 base; bases with no gene match: 6. CDR3 sequence (DNA): TGTGCCAGCAGCTTAGTTGGCGGGGGGATGTACGAGCAGTACTTC. It is translated as CASSLVGGGMYEQYF.

The chain joins TRBV7-2 to TRBJ1-3; TRBD1 aligns across 8 bases. After removal of 5 bases from V and 0 bases from J, the junction contained 6 bases not matched to a gene. This CDR3 spans 16 amino acids. Germline CDR1 and CDR2: SGHTA and FQGNSA. This CDR3 reads CASSAPGQVSGNTIYF. The CDR3 coding sequence is TGTGCCAGCAGCGCACCGGGACAGGTCTCTGGAAACACCATATATTTT.

In its sample, this clonotype was seen many times. The chain couples TRBV7-2 to TRBJ2-7, with TRBD2 identical over 10 bases. The CDR3 runs 15 residues. The V segment lost 6 bases and the J segment 1 base; nucleotides outside the gene matches: 6. CDR1 SGHTA and CDR2 FQGNSA come from the germline V gene. The CDR3 DNA reads as TGTGCCAGCAGTTCTAGCGGGGGCGTATCCTACGAGCAGTACTTC. Translation: CASSSSGGVSYEQYF. The whole variable domain, filled in from reference TRBV7-2 and TRBJ2-7, reads GAGVSQSPSNKVTEKGKDVELRCDPISGHTALYWYRQSLGQGLEFLIYFQGNSAPDKSGLPSDRFSAERTGGSVSTLTIQRTQQEDSAVYLCASSSSGGVSYEQYFGPGTRLTVT.

The CDR3 spells CASNIRAPGMGTEAFF. The CDR3 DNA sequence: TGCGCCAGCAACATTCGGGCGCCAGGCATGGGCACTGAAGCTTTCTTT. This chain links TRBV5-1 with TRBJ1-1; D is undetermined. V dropped 6 bases and J dropped 4 bases, with 22 bases sitting between them. The CDR3 spans 16 residues. Looked up from germline, CDR1 is SGHRS and CDR2 is YFSETQ.

Turning to this clonotype: A much larger clone lies a single base off, so this may be a read error. The CDR3 sequence is CASSLGNGGESKGYTF. For the CDR3, the DNA is TGCGCCAGCAGCTTGGGGAACGGGGGGGAATCGAAGGGCTACACCTTC. The rearrangement joins TRBV5-1 to TRBJ1-2; D may be TRBD1 (5 bases). The V end lost 0 bases, the J end lost 8 bases, and 20 bases lay between the germline ends. CDR3 length: 16 residues. Germline V gene lookup returns CDR1 SGHRS and CDR2 YFSETQ.

This chain links TRBV20-1 with TRBJ2-7, with 7 positions matching TRBD2. Germline CDR1 reads DFQATT; CDR2 reads SNEGSKA (reference sequence). The V and J ends lost 8 bases and 2 bases, in that order; junction bases with no gene match: 9. This CDR3 spans 13 amino acids. CDR3 amino acids: CSPRKAGTYEQYF. In nucleotides, the CDR3 is TGCAGTCCTCGTAAAGCGGGGACCTACGAGCAGTACTTC.

The chain is built from TRBV5-1 and TRBJ2-3; the D is unclear. Germline-derived CDR1 and CDR2 are SGHRS and YFSETQ. This CDR3 is 14 amino acids long. V dropped 0 bases and J dropped 4 bases, with 9 bases sitting between them. CDR3 nucleotide sequence: TGCGCCAGCAGCTTGGAGAATCCTGCAGATACGCAGTATTTT. Amino acid sequence: CASSLENPADTQYF.

This clonotype occurred many times. V usage is TRBV2 and J usage is TRBJ2-1, with a tentative D call TRBD2 (6 bases). The V end was cut by 6 bases, the J end by 7 bases, with 13 bases between. Germline assignment: CDR1 SNHLY and CDR2 FYNNEI. The CDR3 sequence is 13 residues long. DNA for the CDR3: TGTGCCAGCAGACATTATAGCGGAAATGAGCAGTTCTTC. Translation gives CASRHYSGNEQFF.

The rearrangement joins TRBV5-1 to TRBJ2-2, with D possibly being TRBD2 (7 bases). The CDR3 consists of 15 residues. Trimming left V 4 bases short and J 7 bases short, with 17 bases between. Germline V gene data show CDR1 as SGHRS and CDR2 as YFSETQ. The CDR3 loop is CASSLEGGPNGELFF. The DNA of the CDR3 is TGCGCCAGCAGCCTGGAGGGGGGGCCGAACGGGGAGCTGTTTTTT.

The genes are TRBV7-2 and TRBJ2-3, with D perhaps matching TRBD1 (5 bases). The CDR3 loop spans 17 amino acids. Per the germline V gene, CDR1 is SGHTA and CDR2 is FQGNSA. V was cut by 5 bases and J by 2 bases, with 20 bases left in between. The CDR3 spells CASSRQIGVAVTDTQYF. The CDR3 DNA follows: TGTGCCAGCAGCCGACAGATTGGGGTTGCGGTCACAGATACGCAGTATTTT.

A word on this clonotype: This could be a read error, since a much larger clone is one nucleotide away. This sequence joins TRBV7-3 and TRBJ2-5, with TRBD2 identical over 10 bases. J was trimmed by 2 bases and V by 1 base; bases with no gene match: 4. The CDR3 loop spans 16 amino acids. Germline V gene sequence: CDR1 SGHTA, CDR2 FQGTGA. CDR3 residues: CASSLMGSGGQETQYF. The CDR3 DNA follows: TGTGCCAGCAGCTTAATGGGTAGCGGGGGGCAAGAGACCCAGTACTTC.

In this sample, this clonotype turned up many times. V gene TRBV20-1 combines with J gene TRBJ2-3, with D tentatively TRBD2 (6 bases). CDR1 DFQATT and CDR2 SNEGSKA come from the germline V gene (reference sequence). This CDR3 region has 17 residues. V lost 5 bases to trimming and J lost 0 bases, with 21 bases between them. The CDR3 reads CSAAAAGGPTSTDTQYF. The CDR3 coding sequence is TGCAGTGCTGCAGCCGCCGGGGGACCGACTAGCACAGATACGCAGTATTTT.

A word on this clonotype: One end of the junction is discordant with germline, which a read error may explain. The chain employs TRBV5-1 and TRBJ1-1; D might be TRBD1 (5 bases). The germline gives CDR1 SGHRS, CDR2 YFSETQ. The CDR3 covers 16 residues. CDR3 bases: TGCACCAGCAGCTTACAGGATAGAGTCGTGGACACTGAAGCTTTCTTT. Translating it yields CTSSLQDRVVDTEAFF.

This clonotype was counted ten times or more. The chain links TRBV7-9 to TRBJ2-7; no clear D gene. Trimming cost V 5 bases and J 2 bases, with 16 bases left between them. Germline CDR1 SEHNR, CDR2 FQNEAQ (reference sequence). This CDR3 region has 15 residues. CDR3 DNA sequence: TGTGCCAGCAGCGCCGGGCAGACGAAAACCTACGAGCAGTACTTC. Protein sequence: CASSAGQTKTYEQYF.

The chain employs TRBV30 and TRBJ2-4; D gene ambiguous. The J call may be in error: the DNA end matches TRBJ2-7 better. The CDR3 sequence is 13 residues long. Germline assignment: CDR1 GTSNPN and CDR2 SVGIG (reference sequence). The CDR3: CAWSVGSVYEQYF. In nucleotides, the CDR3 is TGTGCCTGGAGTGTAGGCAGTGTCTACGAGCAGTACTTC.

As regards this clonotype: A much larger clone lies one base from this, so it may be a read error. The chain couples TRBV29-1 to TRBJ2-5, with 7 bases fitting TRBD1. CDR1 and CDR2 from the germline V gene are SQVTM and ANQGSEA. Trimming took 8 bases from V and 5 from J; bases not matched to a gene: 11. The CDR3 spans 13 residues. The CDR3 loop is CSFKRGLLETQYF. The CDR3 DNA reads TGCAGCTTCAAGAGGGGGCTGTTGGAGACCCAGTACTTC. The full variable domain, its missing parts supplied by reference TRBV29-1 and TRBJ2-5, is SAVISQKPSRDICQRGTSLTIQCQVDSQVTMMFWYRQQPGQSLTLIATANQGSEATYESGFVIDKFPISRPNLTFSTLTVSNMSPEDSSIYLCSFKRGLLETQYFGPGTRLLVL.

This clonotype was counted many times. The J gene is TRBJ2-1, the V gene TRBV20-1; D might be TRBD1 (6 bases). The CDR3 length is 16 residues. V lost 0 bases to trimming and J lost 8 bases, with 20 bases between them. Looked up from germline, CDR1 is DFQATT and CDR2 is SNEGSKA (reference sequence). The CDR3 loop reads CSARDPTGPQPHEQFF. The CDR3 DNA reads as TGCAGTGCTAGAGACCCGACAGGCCCTCAGCCACATGAGCAGTTCTTC.

This clonotype was counted once. This may be a read error: a much more frequent sequence differs by one nucleotide. The chain uses TRBV6-5 and TRBJ2-5, with D tentatively TRBD2 (6 bases). The CDR3 length is 16 residues. Looked up from germline, CDR1 is MNHEY and CDR2 is SVGAGI. Trimming left V 6 bases short and J 11 bases short, with 28 bases between. The CDR3 DNA is TGTGCCAGCAGACAAACCGGGACTCGAGCGGTTGATGAGCAGTACTTC. Translating it yields CASRQTGTRAVDEQYF.